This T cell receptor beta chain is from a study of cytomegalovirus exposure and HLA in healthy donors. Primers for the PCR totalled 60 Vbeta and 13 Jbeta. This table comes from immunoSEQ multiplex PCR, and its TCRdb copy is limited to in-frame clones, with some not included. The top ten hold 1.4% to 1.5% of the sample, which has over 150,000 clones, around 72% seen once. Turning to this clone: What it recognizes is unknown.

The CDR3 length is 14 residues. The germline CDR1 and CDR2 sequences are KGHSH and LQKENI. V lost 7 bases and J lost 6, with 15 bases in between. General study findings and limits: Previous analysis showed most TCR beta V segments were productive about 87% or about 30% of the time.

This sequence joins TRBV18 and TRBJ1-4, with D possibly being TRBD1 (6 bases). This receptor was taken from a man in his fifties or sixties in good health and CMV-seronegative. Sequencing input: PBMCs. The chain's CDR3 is CASLRTGKDEKLFF. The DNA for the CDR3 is TGTGCCAGCTTACGAACAGGGAAGGATGAAAAACTGTTTTTT.